This TCR beta chain came from a study of vaccination and CD4 T cells after COVID-19. As to this clonotype: Its specificity is unknown.

Trimming left V 1 base short and J 5 bases short, with 20 bases between. Germline V lookup: CDR1 LGHNA, CDR2 YNFKEQ. This CDR3 contains 17 residues. Cultured CD4+ T cell DNA underwent sequencing with the Oncomine TCR Beta short-read assay. TCRdb re-called the PCR reads through MiXCR, storing one row per CDR3 protein. The data contain under 25,000 distinct CDR3 sequences, over 60% of them seen just once; the ten biggest clones take up 7.6%. The treatment: approximately nine-day PBMC culture with coronavirus spike peptide pools or control peptides (ViraFEST assay). Using peptide pools, antigen-specific T cells were expanded in ViraFEST before TCRs were sequenced. It was with about 10 IU/ml IL-2 and around 10 ug/ml peptide pools that 2.2 million or so PBMCs per well were cultured.

The sequenced material came from CD4+ T cells from blood, cultured in vitro. The rearrangement links TRBV4-2 to TRBJ2-5; tentatively, D is TRBD1 (6 bases). The clonotype was recovered from a human donor who had recovered from COVID-19. The CDR3 DNA reads as TGTGCCAGCAGCCAAGTCACAGGGTCCCCTATCAGGGAGACCCAGTACTTC. Protein: CASSQVTGSPIRETQYF.